These 31 T cell receptor beta chains originate from one sample sequenced in a study of response to subunit inactivated influenza vaccine. TCRdb used MiXCR to reprocess the RT-PCR reads, holding one entry per CDR3 protein. Among fewer than 550,000 distinct CDR3 sequences listed, about 25% were seen once. This material consisted of CD4+ T cells sorted from PBMCs, taken about 5 days after vaccination. These receptors were taken from a man aged 45 to 65 who received an inactivated influenza vaccine.

This clonotype was seen only a few times. The rearrangement links TRBV5-1 to TRBJ2-3, with TRBD1 identical over 9 bases. In germline, CDR1 is SGHRS, CDR2 YFSETQ. CDR3 length equals 17 residues. Trimming removed 4 bases from V and 8 bases from J; junction bases left unmatched: 17. The CDR3 loop is CASSPYPPRDRVGTQYF. The CDR3 nucleotides read TGCGCCAGCAGCCCCTACCCCCCCCGGGACAGGGTCGGTACGCAGTATTTT.

This clonotype was seen a few times. This chain's CDR3 is CASSLGGQGIGTQYF. The CDR3 bases are TGCGCCAGCAGCTTGGGTGGACAGGGTATTGGTACGCAGTATTTT. V is TRBV5-1 and J is TRBJ2-3; 8 bases are a match to TRBD1. V was pared by 0 bases and J by 8 bases, with 8 bases of the junction left unmatched. CDR3 length: 15 amino acids. Looked up from germline, CDR1 is SGHRS and CDR2 is YFSETQ.

The table lists this clonotype with many counts. As DNA, the CDR3 is TGTGCCAGCAGCTCATCACTAGCGGGGGGGACAGATACGCAGTATTTT. Translating gives CASSSSLAGGTDTQYF. The V gene is TRBV7-9, the J gene TRBJ2-3; 13 bases align to TRBD2. The CDR3 runs to 16 residues. The germline V gene encodes CDR1 SEHNR and CDR2 FQNEAQ (reference sequence). The J segment lost 3 bases and the V segment lost 4 bases, leaving 4 bases of the junction unmatched.

This chain links TRBV5-1 with TRBJ2-7; D is perhaps TRBD2 (6 bases). Germline CDR1 and CDR2: SGHRS and YFSETQ. The CDR3 spans 12 residues. Trimming pared 4 bases from V and 6 bases from J, leaving 11 bases between. CDR3 sequence reads: CASSDQGGEQYF. CDR3 DNA sequence: TGCGCCAGCAGCGACCAGGGAGGCGAGCAGTACTTC.

This clonotype occurred once. The chain has TRBV7-6 and TRBJ1-3; 8 nucleotides align to TRBD1. The CDR3 sequence is 16 residues long. Germline V gene sequence: CDR1 SGHVS, CDR2 FNYEAQ. With V trimmed by 1 base and J by 4 bases, 6 bases remained unmatched. The CDR3 nucleotides are TGTGCCAGCAGCTTAGACCCGACAGGGGCCGGAAACACCATATATTTT. Its protein is CASSLDPTGAGNTIYF.

Here the CDR3 reads CASSSSTRNEQYF. The CDR3 DNA is TGTGCCAGCAGCTCCTCGACTAGAAACGAGCAGTACTTC. V usage is TRBV11-3 and J usage is TRBJ2-7; perhaps TRBD2 as D (6 bases). The CDR3 contains 13 residues. CDR1 and CDR2 (germline): SGHNT, YENEEA. V lost 4 bases and J 5 bases, leaving 12 bases between the germline ends.

The chain's CDR3 is CATIPGRWGETQYF. The CDR3 nucleotides read TGTGCTACCATTCCGGGACGATGGGGGGAGACCCAGTACTTC. The V gene is TRBV2, the J gene TRBJ2-5; tentatively, D is TRBD1 or TRBD2 (5 bases each). CDR3 size: 14 residues. Germline values: CDR1 SNHLY, CDR2 FYNNEI.

In its sample, this clonotype was seen a few times. The chain employs TRBV30 and TRBJ2-4; a weak D match, TRBD1 (6 bases). Germline V CDR1 and CDR2: GTSNPN, SVGIG (reference sequence). This CDR3 region has 17 residues. Trimming removed 1 base at V and 0 bases at J, with 16 bases between. The CDR3 bases are TGTGCCTGGAGTGCCTGGGGGCGGCGAATAGCCAAAAACATTCAGTACTTC. Translating it yields CAWSAWGRRIAKNIQYF.

This clonotype has a count of ten or more. The gene calls are TRBV7-2 and TRBJ1-2, with a tentative D call TRBD1 (5 bases). With 1 base removed from V and 2 bases from J, the gap between germline ends came to 8 bases. Germline lookup yields CDR1 SGHTA and CDR2 FQGNSA. This CDR3 has 14 amino acids. CDR3 nucleotides: TGTGCCAGCAGCTTAGGGGGGGAAAACTATGGCTACACCTTC. Translated: CASSLGGENYGYTF. Variable domain in full (rest from reference TRBV7-2 and TRBJ1-2): GAGVSQSPSNKVTEKGKDVELRCDPISGHTALYWYRQSLGQGLEFLIYFQGNSAPDKSGLPSDRFSAERTGGSVSTLTIQRTQQEDSAVYLCASSLGGENYGYTFGSGTRLTVV.

This clonotype was seen more than once but under ten times. The chain has TRBV27 and TRBJ1-5; D gene unclear. V was trimmed by 4 bases and J by 4 bases, leaving 14 bases between them. The CDR3 totals 15 residues. The germline CDR1 and CDR2 sequences are MNHEY and SMNVEV (reference sequence). CDR3 protein: CASSSRGFANQPQHF. The CDR3, as DNA: TGTGCCAGCAGTTCCCGGGGTTTCGCGAATCAGCCCCAGCATTTT.

The rearrangement uses TRBV4-3 and TRBJ1-2, with D perhaps matching TRBD1 (6 bases). The V gene's germline CDR1 is LGHNA and CDR2 YSLEER. CDR3 length: 14 amino acids. Trimming pared 4 bases from V and 0 bases from J, leaving 9 bases between. CDR3 protein: CASSPWTANYGYTF. In DNA, the CDR3 is TGCGCCAGCAGCCCGTGGACAGCTAACTATGGCTACACCTTC.

The V and J genes are TRBV7-9 and TRBJ2-7; 10 positions match TRBD2. The trim removed 4 bases at V and 2 bases at J, leaving 8 bases unmatched. Germline CDR1 SEHNR, CDR2 FQNEAQ (reference sequence). CDR3 size: 16 residues. In DNA, the CDR3 is TGTGCCAGCAGCTCCCACTCAAGCGGGAGGGCCTACGAGCAGTACTTC. Translation: CASSSHSSGRAYEQYF.

This chain uses TRBV5-1 with TRBJ1-6; 10 nucleotides align to TRBD1. This CDR3 has 16 amino acids. Germline V CDR1 and CDR2: SGHRS, YFSETQ. V shed 4 bases and J 5 bases; nucleotides not matched to a gene: 6. CDR3 in amino acids: CASSLMTGGHNSPLHF. As DNA, the CDR3 is TGCGCCAGCAGCCTTATGACAGGGGGCCATAATTCACCCCTCCACTTT.

The J gene is TRBJ1-1, the V gene TRBV20-1; 9 positions agree with TRBD1. The CDR3 length is 15 residues. The ends lost 0 bases at V and 3 bases at J; junction bases unmatched: 5. Germline assignment: CDR1 DFQATT and CDR2 SNEGSKA (reference sequence). CDR3 sequence: CSARDDGTGYTEAFF. CDR3 sequence (DNA): TGCAGTGCTAGAGACGATGGGACAGGGTACACTGAAGCTTTCTTT.

The rearrangement links TRBV7-3 to TRBJ1-1; no clear D gene. The V and J ends lost 5 bases and 1 base respectively, with 17 bases between them. CDR1 is SGHTA, CDR2 FQGTGA, per germline. This CDR3 spans 16 amino acids. The CDR3 spells CASSKRVARSNTEAFF. CDR3 sequence (DNA): TGTGCCAGCAGCAAAAGGGTAGCACGGTCGAACACTGAAGCTTTCTTT.

The chain recombines TRBV2 with TRBJ1-6; 7 bases are a match to TRBD1. This CDR3 has 14 amino acids. V lost 4 bases, J lost 8 bases, and 5 bases stayed unmatched. The germline V gene encodes CDR1 SNHLY and CDR2 FYNNEI. The DNA of the CDR3 is TGTGCCAGCAGTGTCAACAGGGGTTATTCACCCCTCCACTTT. This gives the protein CASSVNRGYSPLHF. Combining the CDR3 with reference TRBV2 and TRBJ1-6 gives the whole variable domain EPEVTQTPSHQVTQMGQEVILRCVPISNHLYFYWYRQILGQKVEFLVSFYNNEISEKSEIFDDQFSVERPDGSNFTLKIRSTKLEDSAMYFCASSVNRGYSPLHFGNGTRLTVT.

This clonotype was observed a single time. J is TRBJ2-5 and V is TRBV5-1; 9 bases are shared with TRBD2. The CDR3 sequence is 17 residues long. The germline V gene has CDR1 SGHRS and CDR2 YFSETQ. V lost 0 bases to trimming and J lost 5 bases; unmatched junction nucleotides: 11. DNA of the CDR3: TGCGCCAGCAGCTTGGCTAGCGGGAAATCGGCCGTGGAGACCCAGTACTTC. This encodes CASSLASGKSAVETQYF.

This clonotype was detected once. The chain employs TRBV20-1 and TRBJ2-1; D is ambiguous. The V gene lost 3 bases and the J gene lost 5 bases, with 8 bases spanning the gap. The CDR3 sequence is 12 residues long. CDR1 is DFQATT, CDR2 SNEGSKA, per germline (reference sequence). The CDR3 is CSARLRNNEQFF. The CDR3 nucleotides read TGCAGTGCTAGGCTGCGGAACAATGAGCAGTTCTTC.

This chain joins TRBV29-1 and TRBJ2-1, with 9 bases matching TRBD2. The CDR3 consists of 13 residues. After removal of 4 bases from V and 4 bases from J, the junction contained 2 bases not matched to a gene. CDR1 is SQVTM, CDR2 ANQGSEA, per germline. The CDR3 DNA sequence: TGCAGCGTTGGCGGGAGGGCTTACAATGAGCAGTTCTTC. Translated: CSVGGRAYNEQFF.

This chain connects TRBV7-2 to TRBJ2-1; 8 bases line up with TRBD2. J lost 3 bases, V lost 2 bases, and 9 bases had no gene match. Germline lookup yields CDR1 SGHTA and CDR2 FQGNSA. This CDR3 spans 17 amino acids. The CDR3 nucleotides read TGTGCCAGCAGCTTAAGGCAAACTAGCGGATTCTACAATGAGCAGTTCTTC. Its translation is CASSLRQTSGFYNEQFF.

The chain joins TRBV5-1 to TRBJ1-2; weak D call: TRBD1 (6 bases). CDR1 SGHRS and CDR2 YFSETQ come from the germline V gene. V was shortened by 3 bases and J by 4 bases, with 13 bases between the two germline ends. The CDR3 contains 14 residues. This CDR3 is CASSSGQISYGYTF. The CDR3 nucleotides are TGCGCCAGCAGCTCCGGACAGATTTCCTATGGCTACACCTTC.

This clonotype was observed a few times. V is TRBV7-2 and J is TRBJ2-5; D is possibly TRBD1 (6 bases). Trimming pared 7 bases from V and 5 bases from J, leaving 14 bases between. Germline lookup yields CDR1 SGHTA and CDR2 FQGNSA. The CDR3 loop spans 13 amino acids. CDR3 residues: CASILTRGETQYF. CDR3 sequence (DNA): TGTGCCAGCATCCTAACTAGGGGGGAGACCCAGTACTTC.

V usage is TRBV4-2 and J usage is TRBJ2-7, with TRBD2 identical over 9 bases. Trimming cost V 1 base and J 4 bases; bases outside gene matches: 8. Germline CDR1 reads LGHNA; CDR2 reads YNFKEQ. This CDR3 is 16 amino acids long. Here the CDR3 DNA reads TGTGCCAGCAGCCAAGGGCCTGCGCGGGAGGGTTACGAGCAGTACTTC. Translation gives CASSQGPAREGYEQYF.

This clonotype was seen more than once but under ten times. The genes are TRBV5-1 and TRBJ2-3; TRBD1 aligns across 7 bases. CDR1 SGHRS and CDR2 YFSETQ come from the germline V gene. The CDR3 length is 14 residues. Unmatched junction bases numbered 3, after V lost 3 bases and J lost 2 bases. CDR3 coding DNA: TGCGCCAGCAGCTCAGACAGGGCCACAGATACGCAGTATTTT. Translating it yields CASSSDRATDTQYF.

This chain links TRBV4-2 with TRBJ2-3, with D perhaps given as TRBD1 or TRBD2 (5 bases each). Trimming took off 1 base at V and 4 bases at J, with 18 bases between the two ends. The CDR3 length is 17 residues. CDR1 is LGHNA and CDR2 is YNFKEQ in the germline V gene. CDR3 sequence reads: CASSQAELRGESDTQYF. For the CDR3, the DNA is TGTGCCAGCAGCCAAGCAGAATTGAGGGGCGAATCAGATACGCAGTATTTT.

The genes are TRBV20-1 and TRBJ1-1; 7 positions agree with TRBD1. CDR1 and CDR2 from the germline V gene are DFQATT and SNEGSKA (reference sequence). The length of the CDR3 is 14 residues. With 5 bases clipped from V and 3 bases from J, the junction kept 9 bases outside the gene matches. In DNA form, the CDR3 reads TGCAGTGCTCCTTTACAGGGGCGGTACACTGAAGCTTTCTTT. This gives the protein CSAPLQGRYTEAFF.

This clonotype was counted only a few times. The gene calls are TRBV5-1 and TRBJ1-1; the D gene is possibly TRBD1 (6 bases). This CDR3 is built from 14 residues. V was trimmed by 4 bases and J by 4 bases, leaving 14 bases between them. CDR1 and CDR2 (germline): SGHRS, YFSETQ. The CDR3 spells CASSLGRGITEAFF. CDR3 bases: TGCGCCAGCAGCCTGGGCAGGGGAATCACTGAAGCTTTCTTT.

This rearrangement joins TRBV29-1 to TRBJ2-1; D gene ambiguous. Germline V gene lookup returns CDR1 SQVTM and CDR2 ANQGSEA. The CDR3 runs 11 residues. V was cut by 7 bases and J by 3 bases, with 7 bases left in between. In DNA form, the CDR3 reads TGCAGCGGAGTACGCTACAATGAGCAGTTCTTC. It codes for CSGVRYNEQFF.

This clonotype was counted a few times. The chain employs TRBV12-3 or TRBV12-4 and TRBJ2-5; TRBD1 aligns across 11 bases. Trimming took 1 base from V and 6 from J; bases not matched to a gene: 4. This CDR3 is 15 amino acids long. The CDR3 sequence: CASSLGTGGRKTQYF. CDR3 DNA: TGTGCCAGCAGTTTAGGGACAGGGGGCAGAAAGACCCAGTACTTC.

This clonotype was picked up a small number of times. The rearrangement joins TRBV5-1 to TRBJ1-1; D is possibly TRBD1 (5 bases). CDR3 length equals 15 residues. Between the trimmed V and J ends, which lost 0 bases and 8 bases, there was a span of 17 bases. Germline values: CDR1 SGHRS, CDR2 YFSETQ. The CDR3 here is CASSLDIGTGPEAFF. CDR3 coding DNA: TGCGCCAGCAGCTTGGACATCGGGACGGGCCCCGAAGCTTTCTTT.

A few counts support this clonotype. V is TRBV3-1 and J is TRBJ2-2; 10 positions match TRBD2. The germline V gene encodes CDR1 LGHDT and CDR2 YNNKEL (reference sequence). The junction had 11 bases not matched to a gene; V was cut back by 3 bases and J by 7 bases. This CDR3 has 17 residues. CDR3 sequence: CASSHSGTSVGDGELFF. CDR3 coding DNA: TGTGCCAGCAGCCACAGTGGGACTAGCGTAGGGGACGGGGAGCTGTTTTTT.